The clone carrying this TCR beta chain was detected once. Its antigen is still unknown. V was clipped by 4 bases and J by 5 bases; unmatched bases: 10. This CDR3 spans 14 amino acids. Germline-derived CDR1 and CDR2 are GTSNPN and SVGIG (reference sequence). This entry belongs to a study of CD8+ T cells in alopecia areata. Study information: Treated individuals took tofacitinib by mouth, 5 to 10 mg twice daily. The study, taken as a whole, reports: Scalp repertoires also include resident alphabeta T cells from normal skin. Researchers report lesional scalp, most notably alopecia totalis/universalis, outstripped normal scalp in clonality.

RNA extraction was followed by reverse transcription into cDNA, which acted as the sequencing template. Measured with immunoSEQ multiplex PCR; TCRdb has only the in-frame clones, and not every one. Among just over 150,000 clones listed, about 53% were seen once. Peripheral blood and lesional scalp punch biopsies were taken from alopecia areata patients. The chain couples TRBV30 to TRBJ2-5, with TRBD1 matching over 7 bases. The material sequenced was CD8+ T cells sorted from blood, taken at week 0. The clonotype originates from a human donor with alopecia areata. CDR3 residues: CAWTLVGGVETQYF. The CDR3 bases are TGTGCCTGGACCCTGGTAGGGGGCGTCGAGACCCAGTACTTC.